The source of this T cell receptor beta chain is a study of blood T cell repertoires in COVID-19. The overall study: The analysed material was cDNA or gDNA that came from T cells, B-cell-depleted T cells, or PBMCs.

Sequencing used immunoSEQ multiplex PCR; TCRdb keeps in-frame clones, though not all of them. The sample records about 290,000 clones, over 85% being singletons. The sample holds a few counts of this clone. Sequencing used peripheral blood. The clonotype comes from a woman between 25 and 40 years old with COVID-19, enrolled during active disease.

The CDR3 here is CASSQEGAKSTDTQYF. The CDR3 nucleotides read TGCGCCAGCAGCCAAGAAGGAGCGAAGAGCACAGATACGCAGTATTTT. V usage is TRBV4-1 and J usage is TRBJ2-3; D not certain. V dropped 0 bases and J dropped 0 bases, with 10 bases sitting between them. The V gene's germline CDR1 is MGHRA and CDR2 YSYEKL. The CDR3 covers 16 residues.